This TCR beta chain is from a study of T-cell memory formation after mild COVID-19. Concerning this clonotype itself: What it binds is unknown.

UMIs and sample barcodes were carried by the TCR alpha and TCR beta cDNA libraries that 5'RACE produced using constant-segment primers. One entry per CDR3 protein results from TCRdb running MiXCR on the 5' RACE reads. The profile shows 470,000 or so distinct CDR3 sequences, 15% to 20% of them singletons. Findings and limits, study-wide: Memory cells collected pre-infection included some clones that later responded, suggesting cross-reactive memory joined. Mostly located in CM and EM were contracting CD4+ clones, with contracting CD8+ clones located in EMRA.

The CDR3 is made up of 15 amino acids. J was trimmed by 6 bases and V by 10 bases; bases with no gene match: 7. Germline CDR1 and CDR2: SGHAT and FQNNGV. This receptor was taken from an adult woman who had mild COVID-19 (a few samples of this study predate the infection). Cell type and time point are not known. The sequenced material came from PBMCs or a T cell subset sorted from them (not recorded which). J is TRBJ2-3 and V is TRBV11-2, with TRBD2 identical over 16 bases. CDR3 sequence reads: CATLGLAGGPDTQYF. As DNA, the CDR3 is TGTGCCACCCTGGGACTAGCGGGAGGGCCTGATACGCAGTATTTT.